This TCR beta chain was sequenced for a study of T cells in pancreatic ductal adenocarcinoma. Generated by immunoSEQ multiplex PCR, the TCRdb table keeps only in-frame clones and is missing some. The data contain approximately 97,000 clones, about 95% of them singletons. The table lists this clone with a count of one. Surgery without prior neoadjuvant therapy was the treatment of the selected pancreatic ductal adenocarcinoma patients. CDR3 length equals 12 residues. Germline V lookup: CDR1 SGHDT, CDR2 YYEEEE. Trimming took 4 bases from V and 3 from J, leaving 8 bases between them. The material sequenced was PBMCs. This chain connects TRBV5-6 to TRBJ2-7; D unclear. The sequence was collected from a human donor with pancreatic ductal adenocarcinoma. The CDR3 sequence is CASSDYSYEQYF. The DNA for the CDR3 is TGTGCCAGCAGCGATTACAGCTACGAGCAGTACTTC.